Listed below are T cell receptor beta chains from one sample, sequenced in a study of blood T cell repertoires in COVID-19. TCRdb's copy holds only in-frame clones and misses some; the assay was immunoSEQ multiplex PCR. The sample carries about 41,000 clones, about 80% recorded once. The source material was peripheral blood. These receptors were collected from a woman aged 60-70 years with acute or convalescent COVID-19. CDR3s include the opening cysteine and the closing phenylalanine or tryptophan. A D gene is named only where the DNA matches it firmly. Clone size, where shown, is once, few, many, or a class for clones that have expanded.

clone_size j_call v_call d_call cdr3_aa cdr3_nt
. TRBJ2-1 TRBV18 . CASSPPSRAGNEQFF TGTGCCAGCTCACCACCGTCCAGGGCCGGAAATGAGCAGTTCTTC
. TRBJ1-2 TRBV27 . CASSTGLAAGYTF TGTGCCAGCAGTACAGGGTTGGCTGCTGGCTACACCTTC
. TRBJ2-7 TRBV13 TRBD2 CASSPGGISYEQYF TGTGCCAGCAGCCCCGGGGGGATATCCTACGAGCAGTACTTC
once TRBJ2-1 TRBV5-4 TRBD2 CASSLVFGTSGTFYNEQFF TGTGCCAGCAGCTTGGTGTTCGGGACTAGCGGGACTTTCTACAATGAGCAGTTCTTC
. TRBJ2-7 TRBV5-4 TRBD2 CASSIAGTSGYEQYF TGTGCCAGCAGCATAGCCGGGACTAGCGGGTACGAGCAGTACTTC
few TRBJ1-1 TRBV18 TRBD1 CASSPGGQGTEAFF TGTGCCAGCTCACCTGGGGGACAGGGCACTGAAGCTTTCTTT
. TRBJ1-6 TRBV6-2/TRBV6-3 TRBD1 CASSDRVHSPLHF TGTGCCAGCAGTGACAGGGTCCATTCACCCCTCCACTTT
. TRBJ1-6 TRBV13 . CASSPFHSPLHF TGTGCCAGCAGCCCATTTCATTCACCCCTCCACTTT
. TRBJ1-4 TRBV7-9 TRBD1 CASSWTGDREKLFF TGTGCCAGCAGTTGGACAGGGGATCGAGAAAAACTGTTTTTT
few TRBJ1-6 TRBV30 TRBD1 CAWQGAYNSPLHF TGTGCCTGGCAGGGGGCATATAATTCACCCCTCCACTTT
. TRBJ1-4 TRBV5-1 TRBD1 CASSPGTGSSREKLFF TGCGCCAGCAGCCCCGGGACAGGGAGTTCCCGGGAAAAACTGTTTTTT
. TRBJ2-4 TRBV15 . CATSRVWSGESAKNIQYF TGTGCCACCAGCAGAGTCTGGTCGGGGGAGTCGGCCAAAAACATTCAGTACTTC
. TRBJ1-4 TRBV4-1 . CASSPGNDNEKLFF TGCGCCAGCAGCCCCGGGAACGATAATGAAAAACTGTTTTTT
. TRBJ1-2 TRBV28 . CASREGTDYGYTF TGTGCCAGCCGTGAGGGAACAGACTATGGCTACACCTTC
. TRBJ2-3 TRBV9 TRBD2 CASSVDSGSGDTQYF TGTGCCAGCAGCGTAGATAGCGGGAGTGGAGATACGCAGTATTTT
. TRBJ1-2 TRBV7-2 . CASSLGGNYGYTF TGTGCCAGCAGCTTAGGAGGGAACTATGGCTACACCTTC
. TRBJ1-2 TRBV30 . CAWSVHDSYTF TGTGCCTGGAGTGTACATGATAGCTACACCTTC
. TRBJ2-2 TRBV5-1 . CASSLEGRGPGELFF TGCGCCAGCAGCTTGGAGGGTAGGGGCCCCGGGGAGCTGTTTTTT
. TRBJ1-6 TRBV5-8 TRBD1 CASSGRTGVRFVGSPLHF TGTGCCAGCAGCGGACGGACAGGGGTTCGTTTCGTTGGTTCACCCCTCCACTTT
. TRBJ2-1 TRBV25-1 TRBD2 CASSEAGESDEQFF TGTGCCAGCAGTGAGGCGGGAGAGAGCGATGAGCAGTTCTTC
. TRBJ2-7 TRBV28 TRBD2 CASSFWTSGSYEQYF TGTGCCAGCAGTTTTTGGACTAGCGGCTCCTACGAGCAGTACTTC
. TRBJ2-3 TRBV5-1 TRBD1 CASSLGQGGRADTQYF TGCGCCAGCAGCTTAGGACAGGGAGGTCGCGCAGATACGCAGTATTTT
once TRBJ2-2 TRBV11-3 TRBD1 CASSLQGDGELFF TGTGCCAGCAGCTTACAGGGGGACGGGGAGCTGTTTTTT
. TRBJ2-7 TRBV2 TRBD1 CASNLNRGQAYEQYF TGTGCCAGCAACCTTAACAGGGGGCAAGCCTACGAGCAGTACTTC
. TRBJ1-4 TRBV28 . CASSFSQGYNEKLFF TGTGCCAGCAGTTTTTCCCAGGGCTATAATGAAAAACTGTTTTTT
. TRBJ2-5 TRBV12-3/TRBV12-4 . CASSSGLQETQYF TGTGCCAGCAGTTCGGGACTGCAAGAGACCCAGTACTTC
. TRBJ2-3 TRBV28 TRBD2 CASSLPGLAGTDTQYF TGTGCCAGCAGTTTACCGGGACTAGCGGGAACAGATACGCAGTATTTT
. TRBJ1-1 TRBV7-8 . CASSLVRGTNTEAFF TGTGCCAGCAGCTTAGTTCGGGGAACGAACACTGAAGCTTTCTTT
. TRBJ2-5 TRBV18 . CASSREGQRETQYF TGTGCCAGCTCCCGTGAGGGCCAGAGGGAGACCCAGTACTTC
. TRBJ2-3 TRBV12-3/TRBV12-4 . CATSRLADTQYF TGTGCCACCAGCCGTCTAGCAGATACGCAGTATTTT
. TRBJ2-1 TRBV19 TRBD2 CASTPLADPSYNEQFF TGTGCCAGTACCCCCCTAGCGGATCCTTCCTACAATGAGCAGTTCTTC
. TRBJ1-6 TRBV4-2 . CASSQVSSSYNSPLHF TGTGCCAGCAGCCAAGTCTCCAGCTCCTATAATTCACCCCTCCACTTT
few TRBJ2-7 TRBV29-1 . CSVVVIRAWRDEQYF TGCAGCGTTGTGGTGATCCGGGCATGGAGGGACGAGCAGTACTTC
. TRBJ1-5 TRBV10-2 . CASRLNRSNQPQHF TGCGCCAGCAGACTTAACAGGAGCAATCAGCCCCAGCATTTT
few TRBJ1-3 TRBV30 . CAWAWAHSGNTIYF TGTGCCTGGGCGTGGGCCCACTCTGGAAACACCATATATTTT
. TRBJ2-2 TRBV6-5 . CASGATANTGELFF TGTGCCAGCGGGGCAACGGCCAACACCGGGGAGCTGTTTTTT
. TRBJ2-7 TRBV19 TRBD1 CASSPTLGTGELYEQYF TGTGCCAGTAGTCCGACGCTCGGGACAGGGGAGTTATACGAGCAGTACTTC
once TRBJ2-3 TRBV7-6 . CASSPDWRSMTDTQYF TGTGCCAGCAGCCCGGACTGGCGAAGTATGACAGATACGCAGTATTTT
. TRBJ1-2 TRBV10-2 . CASSESTGTTNYGYTF TGCGCCAGCAGTGAGTCAACAGGGACCACCAACTATGGCTACACCTTC
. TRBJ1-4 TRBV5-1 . CASSPEGRGANEKLFF TGCGCCAGCAGCCCGGAGGGGAGGGGAGCTAATGAAAAACTGTTTTTT
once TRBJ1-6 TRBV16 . CASSLARVKAGSPLHF TGTGCCAGCAGCCTCGCCCGGGTCAAAGCGGGTTCACCCCTCCACTTT
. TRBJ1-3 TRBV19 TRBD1 CASSEQGSSGNTIYF TGTGCCAGTAGCGAACAGGGGAGCTCTGGAAACACCATATATTTT
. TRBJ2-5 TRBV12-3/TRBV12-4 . CASSLYSQETQYF TGTGCCAGCAGTTTGTACAGCCAAGAGACCCAGTACTTC
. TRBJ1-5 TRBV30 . CAWSVGDNQPQHF TGTGCCTGGAGTGTAGGAGACAATCAGCCCCAGCATTTT
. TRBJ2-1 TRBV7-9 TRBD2 CASDMTSGIPTEQFF TGTGCCAGCGACATGACTAGCGGGATTCCCACTGAGCAGTTCTTC
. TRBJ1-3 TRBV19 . CASSETASRFSGNTIYF TGTGCCAGTAGCGAGACAGCGTCAAGGTTCTCTGGAAACACCATATATTTT
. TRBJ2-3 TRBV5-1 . CASSTGDSTDTQYF TGCGCCAGCAGCACAGGTGATAGCACAGATACGCAGTATTTT
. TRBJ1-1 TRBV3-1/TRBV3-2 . CASRYTGNLNTEAFF TGTGCCAGCAGGTATACAGGGAACCTGAACACTGAAGCTTTCTTT
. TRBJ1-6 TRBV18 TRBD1 CASSPPNRGYNSPLHF TGTGCCAGCTCACCACCAAACAGGGGTTATAATTCACCCCTCCACTTT
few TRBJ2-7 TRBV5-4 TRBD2 CASSRTSGSYEQYF TGTGCCAGCAGCCGGACTAGCGGCTCCTACGAGCAGTACTTC